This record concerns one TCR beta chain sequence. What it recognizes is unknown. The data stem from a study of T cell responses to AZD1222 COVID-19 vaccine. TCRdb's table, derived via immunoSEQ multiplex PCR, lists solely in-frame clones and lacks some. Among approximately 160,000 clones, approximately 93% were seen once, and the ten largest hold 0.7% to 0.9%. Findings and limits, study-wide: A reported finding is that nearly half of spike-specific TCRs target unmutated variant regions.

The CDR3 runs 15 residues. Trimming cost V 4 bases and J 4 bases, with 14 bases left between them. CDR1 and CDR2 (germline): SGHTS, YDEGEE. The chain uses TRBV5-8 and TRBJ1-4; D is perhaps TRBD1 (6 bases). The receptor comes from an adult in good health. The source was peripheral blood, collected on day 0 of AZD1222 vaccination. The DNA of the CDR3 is TGTGCCAGCAGCCAACGCGGGACACTTAATGAAAAACTGTTTTTT. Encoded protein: CASSQRGTLNEKLFF. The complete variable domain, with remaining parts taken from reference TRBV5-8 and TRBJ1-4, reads EAGVTQSPTHLIKTRGQQATLRCSPISGHTSVYWYQQALGLGLQFLLWYDEGEERNRGNFPPRFSGRQFPNYSSELNVNALELEDSALYLCASSQRGTLNEKLFFGSGTQLSVL.